These 13 T cell receptor beta chains came from one sample sequenced in a study of blood T cell repertoires in COVID-19. Here immunoSEQ multiplex PCR was the method, and the copy in TCRdb shows in-frame clones only, minus some. The sample gives about 73,000 clones, approximately 83% of which show up once; roughly 4.2% is in the top ten. The sequenced sample consisted of peripheral blood. Source of these receptors: a woman in her sixties with acute or convalescent COVID-19.

This chain links TRBV5-1 with TRBJ2-7; weak D call: TRBD1 (6 bases). Germline V gene lookup returns CDR1 SGHRS and CDR2 YFSETQ. CDR3 length equals 16 residues. Deletions cut 4 bases from V and 7 bases from J, with 24 bases between. The CDR3 DNA sequence: TGCGCCAGCAGCATAATCGGACAGACAGACGGCGGAGAGCAGTACTTC. It yields the protein CASSIIGQTDGGEQYF. The full variable domain, its missing parts supplied by reference TRBV5-1 and TRBJ2-7, is KAGVTQTPRYLIKTRGQQVTLSCSPISGHRSVSWYQQTPGQGLQFLFEYFSETQRNKGNFPGRFSGRQFSNSRSEMNVSTLELGDSALYLCASSIIGQTDGGEQYFGPGTRLTVT.

This clone appeared once. The J gene is TRBJ2-1, the V gene TRBV7-3, with D tentatively TRBD2 (6 bases). V was pared by 5 bases and J by 0 bases, with 11 bases between. Germline CDR1 SGHTA, CDR2 FQGTGA. This CDR3 is built from 15 residues. This CDR3 reads CASSPGGASYNEQFF. In DNA form, the CDR3 reads TGTGCCAGCAGCCCCGGGGGAGCCTCCTACAATGAGCAGTTCTTC.

The V gene is TRBV15, the J gene TRBJ2-7, with 9 bases fitting TRBD1. Germline lookup yields CDR1 LNHNV and CDR2 YYDKDF (reference sequence). This CDR3 has 15 residues. Unmatched junction bases numbered 11, after V lost 5 bases and J lost 6 bases. CDR3: CATSATTGGYSEQYF. CDR3 bases: TGTGCCACCAGCGCCACTACAGGGGGCTATAGCGAGCAGTACTTC.

The rearrangement links TRBV4-2 to TRBJ2-5; 7 nucleotides align to TRBD2. Germline trimming cut 0 bases from V and 3 bases from J; bases unmatched to any gene: 10. The CDR3 totals 17 residues. Germline CDR1 reads LGHNA; CDR2 reads YNFKEQ. The CDR3 coding sequence is TGTGCCAGCAGCCAAGATCCCGAGGCTAGCGGAGAAGAGACCCAGTACTTC. Translation gives CASSQDPEASGEETQYF.

V gene TRBV6-6 combines with J gene TRBJ2-5; D possibly corresponds to TRBD2 (6 bases). Germline V gene data show CDR1 as MNHNY and CDR2 as SVGAGI (reference sequence). Trimming stripped 1 base from V and 5 bases from J, with 14 bases between. The CDR3 is made up of 15 amino acids. DNA of the CDR3: TGTGCCAGCAGTTACTATGGGGGAGGTATGGAGACCCAGTACTTC. This sequence encodes CASSYYGGGMETQYF.

The chain uses TRBV5-1 and TRBJ1-4, with D hard to call. Germline V CDR1 and CDR2: SGHRS, YFSETQ. The V end lost 2 bases, the J end lost 2 bases, and 10 bases lay between the germline ends. This CDR3 region has 15 residues. CDR3 sequence: CASSFEGRTNEKLFF. The DNA of the CDR3 is TGCGCCAGCAGCTTTGAAGGGAGGACTAATGAAAAACTGTTTTTT.

This chain uses TRBV2 with TRBJ1-5; a possible D gene is TRBD1 (5 bases). Trimming took 3 bases from V and 2 from J, leaving 14 bases between them. From germline, CDR1 is SNHLY and CDR2 FYNNEI. CDR3 length equals 16 residues. CDR3 bases: TGTGCCAGCAGTGATGATTGGGGCATGGGCAATCAGCCCCAGCATTTT. This codes for CASSDDWGMGNQPQHF.

The rearrangement joins TRBV7-6 to TRBJ1-5, with 7 bases fitting TRBD1. V was clipped by 1 base and J by 4 bases; unmatched bases: 4. Germline lookup yields CDR1 SGHVS and CDR2 FNYEAQ. This CDR3 contains 15 residues. The CDR3 region has the DNA TGTGCCAGCAGCTTAGGGACAGGACCAAATCAGCCCCAGCATTTT. This sequence encodes CASSLGTGPNQPQHF.

The rearrangement uses TRBV6-5 and TRBJ1-1; possibly TRBD1 for D (5 bases). The CDR3 spans 16 residues. With 2 bases removed from V and 4 bases from J, the gap between germline ends came to 17 bases. CDR1 and CDR2 (germline): MNHEY, SVGAGI. Here the CDR3 reads CASSYRGRGRSTEAFF. Here the CDR3 DNA reads TGTGCCAGCAGTTACCGAGGTAGGGGCAGGAGCACTGAAGCTTTCTTT.

CDR3 sequence (DNA): TGTGCCAGCTCACCAAAGCGTTTGGATGAAAAACTGTTTTTT. Translated: CASSPKRLDEKLFF. The chain uses TRBV18 and TRBJ1-4; D unresolved. The germline gives CDR1 KGHSH, CDR2 LQKENI. The CDR3 spans 14 residues. V was shortened by 2 bases and J by 6 bases, with 10 bases between the two germline ends.

This clone has a single count. The V call is TRBV5-1, the J call TRBJ2-1, with 8 bases matching TRBD2. The V gene end was trimmed by 0 bases and the J gene end by 6 bases; junction bases not matched to a gene: 5. The CDR3 totals 15 residues. Germline V CDR1 and CDR2: SGHRS, YFSETQ. CDR3 region: CASSLAGGAGNEQFF. Here the CDR3 DNA reads TGCGCCAGCAGCTTGGCCGGGGGGGCTGGCAATGAGCAGTTCTTC.

This chain uses TRBV27 with TRBJ1-6, with 8 nucleotides matching TRBD1. Germline V gene data show CDR1 as MNHEY and CDR2 as SMNVEV (reference sequence). This CDR3 region has 15 residues. The ends lost 6 bases at V and 3 bases at J; junction bases unmatched: 4. The CDR3 loop reads CASSPDRVYNSPLHF. CDR3 DNA sequence: TGTGCCAGCAGCCCGGACAGGGTCTATAATTCACCCCTCCACTTT.

This clone was found once. The chain links TRBV6-5 to TRBJ1-1; D gene ambiguous. The CDR3 sequence is 13 residues long. Looked up from germline, CDR1 is MNHEY and CDR2 is SVGAGI. The germline V and J ends were trimmed by 2 bases and 0 bases, with 4 bases remaining between them. CDR3 in amino acids: CASSYRVNTEAFF. CDR3 coding DNA: TGTGCCAGCAGTTACCGGGTGAACACTGAAGCTTTCTTT.